This note documents a single TCR beta chain sequence. Its target is unknown. The data stem from a study of OX40 agonist ivuxolimab in advanced cancers. Study-level information: Dose-escalation subjects each had hepatocellular carcinoma, melanoma, renal cell or head and neck cancer. Study-wide results and caveats: Certain nonresponders additionally had low normalized T-cell clonal expansion. Both CD4+ and CD8+ T cell populations in blood had undergone clonal expansion by week 6 at 0.1 to 3.0 mg/kg. Determination of antigen specificity was not performed for the expanded peripheral T cells.

Only in-frame clones appear in the TCRdb table, and some are missing; sequencing was by immunoSEQ multiplex PCR. This sample yields more than 25,000 clones, of which around 85% are seen a single time; about a quarter belongs to the top ten. This CDR3 has 15 amino acids. V was cut by 0 bases and J by 5 bases, with 13 bases left in between. Germline CDR1 is SGHVS and CDR2 is FNYEAQ. This clonotype originated in an adult with an advanced solid tumor such as melanoma, head and neck, liver or kidney cancer. The chain is built from TRBV7-6 and TRBJ1-1, with D hard to call. Sequenced here: CD4+ or CD8+ T cells sorted from blood, sampled in a trial of the OX40 agonist ivuxolimab. The CDR3 is CASSLARAGGTEAFF. The CDR3 bases are TGTGCCAGCAGCTTAGCGCGGGCAGGAGGGACTGAAGCTTTCTTT. The whole variable domain, remainder taken from reference TRBV7-6 and TRBJ1-1, is GAGVSQSPRYKVTKRGQDVALRCDPISGHVSLYWYRQALGQGPEFLTYFNYEAQQDKSGLPNDRFSAERPEGSISTLTIQRTEQRDSAMYRCASSLARAGGTEAFFGQGTRLTVV.